This T cell receptor (beta chain) was profiled in a study of follicular helper T cells after annual influenza vaccination. Across the whole study: For some subjects, blood spans the 2013-2014, 2014-2015 and 2015-2016 annual vaccinations. The study, taken as a whole, reports: Each annual vaccination recalled recurring oligoclonal ICOS+CD38+ cTfh clonotypes. Just about 10-22% of cells analyzed had recovered productive TCRB sequences.

Profiled with immunoSEQ multiplex PCR; TCRdb holds only in-frame clones, not every one. The sample holds about 10,000 clones, over 75% seen once. The CDR3 is 13 residues long. Germline assignment: CDR1 SGHNT and CDR2 YYREEE (reference sequence). Deletions cut 7 bases from V and 5 bases from J, with 15 bases between. Adults were given seasonal inactivated influenza vaccine, and blood CD4 subsets were sorted before and after vaccination. As concerns this clone: The antigen is undetermined.

The source is an adult who received the influenza vaccine. V gene TRBV5-4 combines with J gene TRBJ1-2; D may be TRBD1 (6 bases). The starting material was CXCR5- memory CD4+ T cells sorted from blood, obtained 6 weeks after influenza vaccination. CDR3 nucleotide sequence: TGTGCCAGCGGGCGGACAGAGGGATATGGCTACACCTTC. Amino acids: CASGRTEGYGYTF.